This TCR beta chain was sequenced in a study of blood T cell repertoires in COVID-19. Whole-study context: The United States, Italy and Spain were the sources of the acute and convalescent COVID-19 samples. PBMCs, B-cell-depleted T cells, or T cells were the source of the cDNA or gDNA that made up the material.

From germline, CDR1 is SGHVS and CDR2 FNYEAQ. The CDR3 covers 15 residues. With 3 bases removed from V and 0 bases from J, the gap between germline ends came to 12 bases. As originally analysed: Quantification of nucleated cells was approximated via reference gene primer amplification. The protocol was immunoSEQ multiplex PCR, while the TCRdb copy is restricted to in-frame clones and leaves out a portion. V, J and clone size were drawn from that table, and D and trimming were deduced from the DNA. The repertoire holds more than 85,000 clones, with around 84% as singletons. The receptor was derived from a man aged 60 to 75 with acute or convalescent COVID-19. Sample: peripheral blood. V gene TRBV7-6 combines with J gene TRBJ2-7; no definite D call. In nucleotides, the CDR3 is TGTGCCAGCAGCTTCGGCCCACAGAGCTCCTACGAGCAGTACTTC. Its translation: CASSFGPQSSYEQYF.